The entry below gives a single T cell receptor (beta chain) sequence along with its context. Germline V CDR1 and CDR2: SGHTS, YDEGEE. The CDR3 is made up of 15 amino acids. Trimming cost V 1 base and J 6 bases; bases outside gene matches: 7. These data originate in a study of blood T cell repertoires in COVID-19. Sequencing was performed with immunoSEQ multiplex PCR; in TCRdb, only in-frame clones are kept and a portion is missing. Here the sample spans some 69,000 clones, about 90% being singletons. J is TRBJ2-7 and V is TRBV5-8, with 10 bases that match TRBD2. Sequencing input: peripheral blood. The source of this sequence is a man aged 45-65 years with COVID-19, enrolled during active disease. The CDR3 sequence: CASSLIAGGAGEQYF. The CDR3 DNA sequence: TGTGCCAGCAGCTTGATAGCGGGAGGCGCGGGCGAGCAGTACTTC.